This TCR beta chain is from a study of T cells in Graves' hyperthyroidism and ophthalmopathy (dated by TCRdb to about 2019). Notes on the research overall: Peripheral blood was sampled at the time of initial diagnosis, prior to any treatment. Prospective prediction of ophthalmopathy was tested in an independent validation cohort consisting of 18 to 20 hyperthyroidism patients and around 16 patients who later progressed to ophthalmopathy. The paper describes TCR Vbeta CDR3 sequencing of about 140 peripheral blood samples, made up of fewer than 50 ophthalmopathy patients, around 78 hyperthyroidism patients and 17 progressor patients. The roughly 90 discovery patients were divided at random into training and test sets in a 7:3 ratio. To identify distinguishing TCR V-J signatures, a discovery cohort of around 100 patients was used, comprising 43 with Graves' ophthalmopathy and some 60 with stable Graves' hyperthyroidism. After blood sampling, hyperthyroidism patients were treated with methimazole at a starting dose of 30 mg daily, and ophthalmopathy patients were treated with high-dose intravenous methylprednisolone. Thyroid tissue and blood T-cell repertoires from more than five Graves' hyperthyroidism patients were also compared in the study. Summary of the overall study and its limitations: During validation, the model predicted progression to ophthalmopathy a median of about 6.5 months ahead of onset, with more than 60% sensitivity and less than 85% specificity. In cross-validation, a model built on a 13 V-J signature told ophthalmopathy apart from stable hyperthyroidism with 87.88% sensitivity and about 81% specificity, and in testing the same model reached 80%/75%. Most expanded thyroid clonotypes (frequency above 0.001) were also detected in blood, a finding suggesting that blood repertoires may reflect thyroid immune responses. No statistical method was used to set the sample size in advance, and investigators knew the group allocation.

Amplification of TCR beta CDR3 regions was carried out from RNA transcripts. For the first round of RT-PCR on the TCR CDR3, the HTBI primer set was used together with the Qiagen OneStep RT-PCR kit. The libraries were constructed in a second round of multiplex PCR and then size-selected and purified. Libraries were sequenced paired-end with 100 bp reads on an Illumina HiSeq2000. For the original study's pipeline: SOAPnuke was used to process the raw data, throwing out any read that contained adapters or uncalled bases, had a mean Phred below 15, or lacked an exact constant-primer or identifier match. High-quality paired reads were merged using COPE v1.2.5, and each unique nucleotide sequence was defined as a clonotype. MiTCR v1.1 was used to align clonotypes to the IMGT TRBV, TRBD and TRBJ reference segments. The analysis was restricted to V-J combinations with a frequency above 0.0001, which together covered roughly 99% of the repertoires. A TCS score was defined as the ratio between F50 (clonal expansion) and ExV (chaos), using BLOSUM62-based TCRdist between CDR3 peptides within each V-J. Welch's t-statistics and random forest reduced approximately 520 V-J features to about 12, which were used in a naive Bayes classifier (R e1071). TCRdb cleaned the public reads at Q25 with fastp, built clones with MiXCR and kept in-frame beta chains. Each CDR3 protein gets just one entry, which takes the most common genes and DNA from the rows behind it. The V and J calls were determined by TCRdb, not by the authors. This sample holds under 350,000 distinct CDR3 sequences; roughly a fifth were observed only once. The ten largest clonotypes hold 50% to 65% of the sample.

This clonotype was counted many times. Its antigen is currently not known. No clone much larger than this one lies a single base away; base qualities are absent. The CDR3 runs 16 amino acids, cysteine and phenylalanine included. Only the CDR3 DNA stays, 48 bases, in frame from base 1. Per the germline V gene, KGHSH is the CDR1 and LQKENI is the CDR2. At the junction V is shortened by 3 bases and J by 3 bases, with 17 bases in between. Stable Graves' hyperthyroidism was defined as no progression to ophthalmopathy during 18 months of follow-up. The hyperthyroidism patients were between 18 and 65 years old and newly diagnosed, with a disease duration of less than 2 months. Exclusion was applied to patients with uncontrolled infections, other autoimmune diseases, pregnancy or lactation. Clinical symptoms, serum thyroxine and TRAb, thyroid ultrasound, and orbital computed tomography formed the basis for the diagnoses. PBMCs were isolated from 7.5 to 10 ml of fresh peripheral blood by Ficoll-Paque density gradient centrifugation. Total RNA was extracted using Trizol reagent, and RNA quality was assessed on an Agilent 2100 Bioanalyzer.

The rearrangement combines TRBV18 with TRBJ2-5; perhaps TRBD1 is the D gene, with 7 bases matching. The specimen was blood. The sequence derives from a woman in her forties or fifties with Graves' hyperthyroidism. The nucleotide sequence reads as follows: TGTGCCAGCTCACCCTTGAGGAGGGGGCTTGAAGAGACCCAGTACTTC. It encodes CASSPLRRGLEETQYF.